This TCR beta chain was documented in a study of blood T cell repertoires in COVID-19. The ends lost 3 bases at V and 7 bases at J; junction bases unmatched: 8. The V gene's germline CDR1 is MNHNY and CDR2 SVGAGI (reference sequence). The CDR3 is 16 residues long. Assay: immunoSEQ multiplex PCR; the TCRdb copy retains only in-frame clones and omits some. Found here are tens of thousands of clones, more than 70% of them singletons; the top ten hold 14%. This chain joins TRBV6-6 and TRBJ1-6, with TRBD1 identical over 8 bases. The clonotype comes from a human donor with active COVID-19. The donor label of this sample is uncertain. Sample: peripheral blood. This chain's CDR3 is CASSYTSGTGNSPLHF. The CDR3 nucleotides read TGTGCCAGCAGTTATACCTCTGGGACAGGCAATTCACCCCTCCACTTT.